This T cell receptor beta chain was identified in a study of shared clonotypes between healthy human individuals. Data came from immunoSEQ multiplex PCR; TCRdb stores just in-frame clones and leaves some out. The table has about 700,000 clones, under 80% seen once. The germline V gene has CDR1 MDHEN and CDR2 SYDVKM. The CDR3 spans 16 residues. V was clipped by 5 bases and J by 4 bases; unmatched bases: 10. The chain carries TRBV28 and TRBJ1-4, with 7 bases lining up with TRBD1. The sequenced sample was memory CD4+ T cells sorted from blood. Subset noted: CD45RA-negative fraction. This clonotype was sampled from a woman aged 25 to 39 in good health. CDR3: CASSPPLGQFNEKLFF. CDR3 bases: TGTGCCAGCAGTCCTCCTCTGGGACAGTTTAATGAAAAACTGTTTTTT.